These 9 T cell receptor beta chains were all obtained from the same sample, sequenced in a study of CD8 T cells in ankylosing spondylitis (dated 2017 in TCRdb). The method was 5' RACE. The reads were generated on an Illumina HiSeq 2500. TCRdb passed the public sequencing reads through fastp at Q25 and MiXCR, retaining productive beta sequences. Every entry covers one CDR3 protein and lists the most common genes and DNA from its rows. Here the sample has more than 150,000 distinct CDR3 sequences; 9.5% to 15% occur a single time. Jointly, the top ten make up approximately 16% of the sample. Specimen: blood, either unsorted or a sorted T cell fraction (not recorded which). These receptors were obtained from a male donor with ankylosing spondylitis or in good health (not recorded which).

The V gene is TRBV27, the J gene TRBJ1-1; D perhaps matches TRBD1 (5 bases). V dropped 0 bases and J dropped 4 bases, with 6 bases sitting between them. Germline V gives CDR1 MNHEY, CDR2 SMNVEV (reference sequence). This CDR3 spans 13 amino acids. Written as DNA, the CDR3 is TGTGCCAGCAGTTTATCCGGGACCACTGAAGCTTTCTTT. Its translation is CASSLSGTTEAFF.

The J gene is TRBJ1-1, the V gene TRBV4-1, with D possibly TRBD1 on 6 matching bases. Germline loops: CDR1 MGHRA, CDR2 YSYEKL. CDR3 length: 15 residues. Trimming pared 3 bases from V and 1 base from J, leaving 12 bases between. The CDR3 DNA follows: TGCGCCAGCAGCCAGCCGGGACAACCGAACACTGAAGCTTTCTTT. This gives the protein CASSQPGQPNTEAFF.

The chain uses TRBV7-9 and TRBJ2-7, with a possible D match to TRBD1 (5 bases). CDR1 is SEHNR and CDR2 is FQNEAQ in the germline V gene (reference sequence). This CDR3 contains 16 residues. V was shortened by 0 bases and J by 1 base, with 13 bases between the two germline ends. DNA of the CDR3: TGTGCCAGCAGCTTAGCGGGGCAGGGCCTATCCTACGAGCAGTACTTC. This codes for CASSLAGQGLSYEQYF.

The rearrangement joins TRBV6-4 to TRBJ2-3; a weak D match, TRBD2 (6 bases). Trimming cost V 4 bases and J 2 bases, with 10 bases left between them. The CDR3 has 14 amino acids. CDR1 and CDR2 from the germline V gene are MRHNA and SNTAGT. The CDR3: CASSGGENTDTQYF. CDR3 in DNA: TGTGCCAGCAGTGGGGGGGAGAACACAGATACGCAGTATTTT.

This clonotype was seen more than once but under ten times. V gene TRBV3-1 combines with J gene TRBJ2-1; D possibly corresponds to TRBD2 (6 bases). The CDR3 is 15 amino acids. Germline-derived CDR1 and CDR2 are LGHDT and YNNKEL (reference sequence). V lost 2 bases and J 4 bases, leaving 12 bases between the germline ends. The CDR3 protein is CASSQRASVYNEQFF. CDR3 coding DNA: TGTGCCAGCAGCCAACGCGCTAGCGTTTACAATGAGCAGTTCTTC.

This clonotype was detected only a few times. V usage is TRBV5-1 and J usage is TRBJ2-1, with 13 bases that match TRBD2. Germline V CDR1 and CDR2: SGHRS, YFSETQ. This CDR3 is 17 amino acids long. V trimming: 4 bases; J trimming: 10 bases; junction bases outside the gene matches: 14. CDR3 sequence reads: CASSRLTGLAGVNEQFF. DNA for the CDR3: TGCGCCAGCAGCCGCCTAACCGGACTAGCGGGAGTGAACGAGCAGTTCTTC.

In this sample, this clonotype turned up many times. V gene TRBV6-5 combines with J gene TRBJ2-3; the D gene is possibly TRBD2 (7 bases). The V end lost 2 bases, the J end lost 0 bases, and 12 bases lay between the germline ends. The CDR3 is made up of 16 amino acids. Per germline, CDR1 MNHEY and CDR2 SVGAGI. The CDR3 DNA reads TGTGCCAGCAGTTACATTGCGGGGGCTAGCACAGATACGCAGTATTTT. It codes for CASSYIAGASTDTQYF.

The chain carries TRBV7-9 and TRBJ1-1, with a tentative D call TRBD1 (6 bases). V was clipped by 5 bases and J by 5 bases, with 9 bases between them. CDR1 and CDR2 from the germline V gene are SEHNR and FQNEAQ (reference sequence). This CDR3 region has 12 residues. CDR3 DNA sequence: TGTGCCAGCAGCGGGGGGGCAACTGAAGCTTTCTTT. It encodes CASSGGATEAFF.

Ten or more counts support this clonotype. The V gene is TRBV27, the J gene TRBJ2-7; TRBD2 might be the D (6 bases). V lost 6 bases to trimming and J lost 3 bases, with 18 bases between them. CDR3 length equals 15 residues. CDR1 is MNHEY, CDR2 SMNVEV, per germline (reference sequence). CDR3 nucleotide sequence: TGTGCCAGCAGCCCCGGGTCTAGCGTGGTCTACGAGCAGTACTTC. This translates into CASSPGSSVVYEQYF.